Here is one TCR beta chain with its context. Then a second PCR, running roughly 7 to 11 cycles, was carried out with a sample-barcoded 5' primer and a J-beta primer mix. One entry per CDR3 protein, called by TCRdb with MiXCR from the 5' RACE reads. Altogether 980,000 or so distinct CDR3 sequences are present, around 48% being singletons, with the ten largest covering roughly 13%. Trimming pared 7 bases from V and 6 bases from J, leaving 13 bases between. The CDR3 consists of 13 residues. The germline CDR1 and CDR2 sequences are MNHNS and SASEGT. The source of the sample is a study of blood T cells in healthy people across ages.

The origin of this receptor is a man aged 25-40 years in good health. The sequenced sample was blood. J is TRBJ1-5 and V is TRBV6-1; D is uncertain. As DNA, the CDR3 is TGTGCCAGCAAGGTGGAAAACTCTCAGCCCCAGCATTTT. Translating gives CASKVENSQPQHF.